The rows below give T cell receptor beta chains drawn from one sample of a study of T-cell reconstitution after alpha-beta-depleted transplantation in children. Each CDR3 protein gets one entry after TCRdb re-called the PCR reads with MiXCR. The sample contains roughly 200,000 distinct CDR3 sequences, roughly 15% of which appear only once. This material consisted of PBMCs from the stem cell graft donor, taken from the stem cell graft. These receptors all stem from a human donor who donated a stem cell graft to a child with acute lymphoblastic leukemia. CDR3s include the opening cysteine and the closing phenylalanine or tryptophan. Each record gives: clone size, CDR3 length, J gene, D gene, V gene, CDR3 DNA, CDR3 protein. A D gene is named only where the DNA matches it firmly. A clone size is listed for some rows: how often the clone was seen (once, few, many), or a class if it is expanded.

many | 14 | TRBJ1-1 | . | TRBV5-1 | TGCGCCAGCAGCTTGGATGCCACGAACACTGAAGCTTTCTTT | CASSLDATNTEAFF
many | 16 | TRBJ1-5 | . | TRBV20-1 | TGCAGTGCTAGTGTCTTGGGGCGGGGGACAAATCAGCCCCAGCATTTT | CSASVLGRGTNQPQHF
. | 15 | TRBJ2-2 | . | TRBV7-6 | TGTGCCAGCAGCTTAATTGACGGAGGGACCGGGGAGCTGTTTTTT | CASSLIDGGTGELFF
many | 16 | TRBJ2-6 | . | TRBV5-1 | TGCGCCAGCAGCCCGGGACGGGGCTCTGGGGCCAACGTCCTGACTTTC | CASSPGRGSGANVLTF
many | 14 | TRBJ2-5 | . | TRBV20-1 | TGCAGTGCTAGTCCATCCGGTTCAAAAGAGACCCAGTACTTC | CSASPSGSKETQYF
. | 11 | TRBJ2-7 | . | TRBV10-2 | TGCGCCGGCAGCCCCGGATACGAGCAGTACTTC | CAGSPGYEQYF
. | 15 | TRBJ2-7 | TRBD1 | TRBV20-1 | TGCAGTGCTAGCTCCGGGACAGGGCCCCCCTACGAGCAGTACTTC | CSASSGTGPPYEQYF
few | 15 | TRBJ1-1 | . | TRBV27 | TGTGCCAGCAGTTTATTGGCGGACAAGAACACTGAAGCTTTCTTT | CASSLLADKNTEAFF
many | 13 | TRBJ2-7 | TRBD1 | TRBV7-8 | TGTGCCAGCAGCATAGACAGGGAATACGAGCAGTACTTC | CASSIDREYEQYF
. | 15 | TRBJ2-1 | . | TRBV6-5 | TGTGCCAGCAGTTACTCCGGCGGGGCCCGTACGGAGCAGTTCTTC | CASSYSGGARTEQFF
. | 13 | TRBJ2-1 | . | TRBV12-3/TRBV12-4 | TGTGCCAGCAGGGGGGGCTCCTACAATGAGCAGTTCTTC | CASRGGSYNEQFF
. | 15 | TRBJ2-3 | . | TRBV27 | TGTGCCAGCAGTATTCTAGCGAATCCACAAGATACGCAGTATTTT | CASSILANPQDTQYF
few | 18 | TRBJ2-2 | TRBD1 | TRBV12-3/TRBV12-4 | TGTGCCAGCAGTGATAGACCCGGGACAGGGTGGTACACCGGGGAGCTGTTTTTT | CASSDRPGTGWYTGELFF
many | 13 | TRBJ1-1 | . | TRBV13 | TGTGCCAGCAGCTCGAACCTAGGCGCTGAAGCTTTCTTT | CASSSNLGAEAFF
few | 16 | TRBJ2-1 | TRBD2 | TRBV20-1 | TGCAGTGCGTCAGTAGCGGGAGTTCAATCCTACAATGAGCAGTTCTTC | CSASVAGVQSYNEQFF
many | 19 | TRBJ2-1 | TRBD2 | TRBV4-2 | TGTGCCAGCAGCCCTCACCCACGACTAGCGGGAGGCCTCTACAATGAGCAGTTCTTC | CASSPHPRLAGGLYNEQFF
many | 14 | TRBJ2-1 | . | TRBV5-1 | TGCGCCAGCAGCCCCCGGGACTGGGGGACGGAGCAGTTCTTC | CASSPRDWGTEQFF
many | 14 | TRBJ2-7 | TRBD1 | TRBV7-9 | TGTGCCAGCGAAACCTCAGGGGGCGCGGGCGAGCAGTACTTC | CASETSGGAGEQYF
. | 15 | TRBJ2-7 | TRBD2 | TRBV9 | TGTGCCAGCAGCGGAGGGACTAGCGGGAGTTACGAGCAGTACTTC | CASSGGTSGSYEQYF
many | 11 | TRBJ2-5 | TRBD1 | TRBV29-1 | TGCAGCGTTAGGACAGGGGGGCCCCAGTACTTC | CSVRTGGPQYF
few | 12 | TRBJ1-1 | . | TRBV20-1 | TGCAGTGCTAGGGGGCAAGACACTGAAGCTTTCTTT | CSARGQDTEAFF
many | 13 | TRBJ2-7 | . | TRBV10-3 | TGTGCCATCAGATCCCACGGCTCCTACGAGCAGTACTTC | CAIRSHGSYEQYF
many | 16 | TRBJ2-5 | TRBD2 | TRBV7-2 | TGTGCCAGCAGCTTCGGACGAGCGGGAGCAGGGGAGACCCAGTACTTC | CASSFGRAGAGETQYF
many | 16 | TRBJ2-1 | . | TRBV5-1 | TGCGCCAGCAGCTTCAGGGCGGTGAGCTCCTACAATGAGCAGTTCTTC | CASSFRAVSSYNEQFF